These T cell receptor beta chains were read from a single sample in a study of blood T cell repertoires in COVID-19. Here immunoSEQ multiplex PCR was the method, and the copy in TCRdb shows in-frame clones only, minus some. This sample has under 110,000 clones, with about two thirds found just once. The source material was peripheral blood. The receptors come from a human donor with acute or convalescent COVID-19. The donor label of this sample is uncertain. Both conserved end residues are part of each CDR3. The D gene is left open where the match is weak. Part of the rows lack a size; the others show once, few, many or a class for expanded clones.

>few|TRBJ2-2|TRBD1|TRBV14
CASSLRQGPFNTGELFF
TGTGCCAGCAGCTTACGACAGGGACCTTTTAACACCGGGGAGCTGTTTTTT
>once|TRBJ2-3|TRBD1|TRBV29-1
CSAGTGQGVMYPSTDTQYF
TGCAGCGCAGGAACTGGACAGGGGGTAATGTACCCCAGCACAGATACGCAGTATTTT
>NA|TRBJ1-1|NA|TRBV2
CASKVGGGTEAFF
TGTGCCAGCAAGGTGGGGGGAGGGACTGAAGCTTTCTTT
>NA|TRBJ2-4|NA|TRBV7-9
CASSLTSGRIVQYF
TGTGCCAGCAGCTTAACCTCTGGCAGGATAGTTCAGTACTTC
>NA|TRBJ1-2|TRBD1|TRBV19
CASSRQGAKYGYTF
TGTGCCAGTAGTAGACAGGGGGCAAAGTATGGCTACACCTTC
>NA|TRBJ1-4|NA|TRBV2
CASGRGVWVLQEKLFF
TGTGCCAGCGGGAGGGGGGTGTGGGTCCTACAAGAAAAACTGTTTTTT
>NA|TRBJ1-2|NA|TRBV18
CASSPGGRFSYGYTF
TGTGCCAGCTCACCGGGAGGCAGGTTTAGCTATGGCTACACCTTC
>NA|TRBJ2-1|TRBD2|TRBV3-1/TRBV3-2
CASSGRTSGGSYNEQFF
TGTGCCAGCAGCGGACGGACTAGCGGGGGGTCCTACAATGAGCAGTTCTTC
>NA|TRBJ1-2|NA|TRBV24-1
CATSERGASGYTF
TGTGCCACCAGTGAGCGGGGGGCGAGTGGCTACACCTTC
>NA|TRBJ2-7|NA|TRBV7-2
CASSHRLGSYEQYF
TGTGCCAGCAGCCACCGACTAGGCTCCTACGAGCAGTACTTC
>NA|TRBJ1-5|TRBD1|TRBV24-1
CATSDRGQGERPQHF
TGTGCCACCAGTGACCGTGGACAGGGGGAACGGCCCCAGCATTTT
>NA|TRBJ2-5|TRBD1|TRBV19
CASSDSGTGTPETQYF
TGTGCCAGTAGTGACTCCGGGACAGGGACCCCAGAGACCCAGTACTTC
>once|TRBJ2-7|NA|TRBV28
CASIRDRPYEQYF
TGTGCCAGCATACGAGACAGACCCTACGAGCAGTACTTC
>NA|TRBJ1-5|NA|TRBV6-4
CASSDGQWVDNQPQHF
TGTGCCAGCAGTGATGGACAGTGGGTTGACAATCAGCCCCAGCATTTT
>NA|TRBJ2-1|TRBD2|TRBV19
CASSISGGSNEQFF
TGTGCCAGTAGTATCAGCGGGGGGTCCAATGAGCAGTTCTTC
>NA|TRBJ1-4|NA|TRBV6-6
CASSYSAEKLFF
TGTGCCAGCAGTTACTCGGCTGAAAAACTGTTTTTT
>NA|TRBJ2-7|NA|TRBV6-5
CATTRWRGPYEQYF
TGTGCCACCACGCGGTGGAGGGGACCCTACGAGCAGTACTTC
>NA|TRBJ2-7|NA|TRBV11-2
CASSLVGRGDEQYF
TGTGCCAGCAGCTTAGTCGGCAGGGGAGACGAGCAGTACTTC
>NA|TRBJ2-1|TRBD2|TRBV5-1
CASSLVTSGVYNEQFF
TGCGCCAGCAGCTTGGTGACTAGCGGGGTATACAATGAGCAGTTCTTC
>NA|TRBJ1-2|TRBD1|TRBV2
CASSETGDGYTF
TGTGCCAGCAGTGAGACAGGGGATGGCTACACCTTC
>NA|TRBJ2-7|NA|TRBV12-3/TRBV12-4
CASRAGTSYEQYF
TGTGCCAGCAGGGCGGGAACTTCCTACGAGCAGTACTTC
>NA|TRBJ2-2|TRBD1|TRBV5-1
CASSPRGTGGSFTGELFF
TGCGCCAGCAGCCCGCGGGGGACAGGGGGGTCCTTCACCGGGGAGCTGTTTTTT
>NA|TRBJ2-7|TRBD2|TRBV7-3
CATCSGSSYEQYF
TGTGCCACCTGTAGCGGGAGCTCCTACGAGCAGTACTTC
>few|TRBJ2-1|TRBD2|TRBV6-5
CATCGGAYDEQFF
TGTGCTACTTGCGGGGGGGCCTACGATGAGCAGTTCTTC
>NA|TRBJ2-7|NA|TRBV4-1
CASSQGLGGAYEQYF
TGCGCCAGCAGCCAAGGTCTGGGCGGGGCCTACGAGCAGTACTTC